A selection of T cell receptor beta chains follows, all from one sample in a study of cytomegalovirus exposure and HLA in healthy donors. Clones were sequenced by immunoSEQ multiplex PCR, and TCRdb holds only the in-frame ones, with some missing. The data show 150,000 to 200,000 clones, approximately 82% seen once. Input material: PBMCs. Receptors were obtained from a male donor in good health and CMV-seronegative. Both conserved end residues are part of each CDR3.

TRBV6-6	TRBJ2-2	CASSLTDRGTTGELFF
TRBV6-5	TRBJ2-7	CASRGYSGSSYEQYF
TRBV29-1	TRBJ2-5	CSVGNRGETQYF
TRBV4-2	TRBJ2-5	CASSPWTSDQETQYF
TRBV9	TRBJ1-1	CASSVGENTEAFF
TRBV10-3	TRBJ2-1	CAISDAGGHNEQFF
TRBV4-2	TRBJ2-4	CASSPRTGAAKNIQYF
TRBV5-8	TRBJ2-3	CASSLSVGGGTDTQYF
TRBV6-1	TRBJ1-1	CASTRTDLNTEAFF
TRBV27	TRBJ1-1	CASSSLTGVNTEAFF
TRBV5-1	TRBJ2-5	CASSLGRDRGPQETQYF
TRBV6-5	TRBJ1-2	CASSSSQGVYGYTF
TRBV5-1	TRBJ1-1	CASSLGPGGAINTEAFF
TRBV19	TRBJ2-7	CASYPGTAGGEQYF
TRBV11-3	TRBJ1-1	CASSLDSWGAEAFF
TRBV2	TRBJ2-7	CASTATGYEQYF
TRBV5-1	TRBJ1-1	CASSLETGGTEAFF
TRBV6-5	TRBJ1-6	CASSYGRGSYNSPLHF
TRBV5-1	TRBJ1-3	CASSLLGGGSGNTIYF
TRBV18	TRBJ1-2	CASSPGTRGHYGYTF
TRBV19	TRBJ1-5	CASSIVGTGIDQPQHF
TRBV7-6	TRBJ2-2	CASSLAPSGGTGELFF
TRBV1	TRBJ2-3	CTSSQDQGQRMTDTQYF
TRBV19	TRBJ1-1	CASRMVGVGTEAFF
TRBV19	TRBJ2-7	CASRTSGRTSYEQYF
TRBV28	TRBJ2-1	CASGREVYNEQFF
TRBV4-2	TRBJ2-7	CASSQQPGTSGSYLQEQYF
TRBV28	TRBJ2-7	CASSSGHPPSYEQYF
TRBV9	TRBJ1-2	CASSVGTANYGYTF
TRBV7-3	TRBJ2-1	CASSLRLAGGPHNEQFF
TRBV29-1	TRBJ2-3	CSVESAGPDTQYF
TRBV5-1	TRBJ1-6	CASSSRAAAGAPLHF
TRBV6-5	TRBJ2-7	CASSLTSRNEQYF
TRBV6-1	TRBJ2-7	CASSGLAGASYEQYF
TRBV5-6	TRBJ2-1	CASSLPSPSSYNEQFF
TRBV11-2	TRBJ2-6	CASSLGRRAGANVLTF
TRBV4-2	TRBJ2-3	CASSQEGTSGGHTQYF
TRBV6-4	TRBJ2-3	CASSDSTTDTQYF
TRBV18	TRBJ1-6	CASSHAGNSPLHF
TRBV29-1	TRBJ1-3	CSVRPGDTIYF
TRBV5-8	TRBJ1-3	CASSFTGGNTIYF
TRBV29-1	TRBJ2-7	CSVARDSSSYEQYF
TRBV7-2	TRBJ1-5	CASSQTLDGYQPQHF
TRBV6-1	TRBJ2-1	CASTSSESSYNEQFF
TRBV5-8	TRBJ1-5	CASSFRHRGNQPQHF
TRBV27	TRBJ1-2	CASTGGVGGYTF
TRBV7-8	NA	CASSNVRTSGGFYENYEQYF
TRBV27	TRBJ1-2	CASSLKGWGNYGYTF